These T cell receptor beta chains were read from a single sample in a study of control samples from healthy donors and cancer patients. Repertoires were generated with immunoSEQ multiplex PCR, while TCRdb's copy carries only in-frame clones and drops some. The table records some 100,000 clones, 85% to 95% of them present only once. Sequenced input: blood. The receptors here all came from a young man in good health. The CDR3 runs from the conserved cysteine through the conserved F or W. The order of the fields is V gene, D gene, J gene, clone size, CDR3 protein, CDR3 DNA. The D gene is left open where the match is weak. Clone size is shown for a subset of rows, as once, few, many or a class of expanded clone.

>TRBV4-1|-|TRBJ2-5|-
CASSQEPGTHDPQYF
TGCGCCAGCAGCCAAGAGCCCGGGACGCACGACCCCCAGTACTTC
>TRBV4-2|-|TRBJ2-4|-
CASSQALDPRNIQYF
TGTGCCAGCAGCCAAGCCCTGGACCCCAGAAACATTCAGTACTTC
>TRBV14|TRBD1|TRBJ1-6|-
CASSQKIRGRYDSPLHF
TGTGCCAGCAGCCAAAAAATCAGGGGGCGGTATGATTCACCCCTCCACTTT
>TRBV2|TRBD2|TRBJ2-1|once
CASSDMGLALNNEQFF
TGTGCCAGCAGCGATATGGGACTAGCGCTAAACAATGAGCAGTTCTTC
>TRBV5-1|TRBD2|TRBJ2-1|-
CASSLLAGGNNEQFF
TGCGCCAGCAGCTTACTAGCGGGAGGTAACAATGAGCAGTTCTTC
>TRBV5-5|-|TRBJ1-2|-
CASSLGQVASTF
TGTGCCAGCAGCTTGGGGCAGGTGGCCAGCACCTTC
>TRBV19|TRBD1|TRBJ1-1|once
CASSSHRGTKPNTEAFF
TGTGCCAGTAGTTCCCACAGGGGAACCAAACCGAACACTGAAGCTTTCTTT
>TRBV9|-|TRBJ2-3|-
CASSVGVGVVGTDTQYF
TGTGCCAGCAGCGTAGGAGTTGGGGTAGTAGGCACAGATACGCAGTATTTT
>TRBV4-2|-|TRBJ2-1|-
CASSQQDLNNEQFF
TGTGCCAGCAGCCAACAGGATTTAAACAATGAGCAGTTCTTC
>TRBV6-5|TRBD2|TRBJ2-5|-
CASTMASGNQETQYF
TGTGCCAGCACAATGGCTAGCGGGAACCAAGAGACCCAGTACTTC
>TRBV27|-|TRBJ1-1|-
CASIGRVAFF
TGTGCCAGCATTGGCCGCGTAGCTTTCTTT
>TRBV27|-|TRBJ1-6|-
CASSFLGSHNSPLHF
TGTGCCAGCAGTTTTTTAGGGAGCCATAATTCACCCCTCCACTTT
>TRBV4-1|-|TRBJ2-7|-
CASSQVWGRSSYEQYF
TGCGCCAGCAGCCAAGTTTGGGGACGGTCCTCCTACGAGCAGTACTTC